A single sample is the source of the 28 T cell receptor beta chains below, sequenced in a study of T cell repertoires in cytomegalovirus infection. These TCRs are of unknown antigen specificity. TCRdb processed the reads anew with MiXCR; each CDR3 protein has one entry. The sample yields some 320,000 distinct CDR3 sequences, under 35% seen once. Sequenced material: cultured PBMCs, taken from culture after CMV antigen stimulation. The receptor source for this set is a human donor in good health (CMV status not recorded). Some clones in this sample may be carry-over from other donors' samples.

V and J are TRBV3-1 and TRBJ1-1, with D possibly matching TRBD1 (5 bases). The CDR3 runs 17 residues. V was cut by 0 bases and J by 4 bases, with 18 bases left in between. Germline-derived CDR1 and CDR2 are LGHDT and YNNKEL (reference sequence). CDR3 in amino acids: CASSQDHTGGGSTEAFF. In DNA form, the CDR3 reads TGTGCCAGCAGCCAAGATCACACAGGAGGTGGGAGCACTGAAGCTTTCTTT.

This chain uses TRBV11-3 with TRBJ2-1; perhaps TRBD2 as D (6 bases). Germline V gene data show CDR1 as SGHNT and CDR2 as YENEEA. The CDR3 has 15 amino acids. Between the trimmed V and J ends, which lost 5 bases and 7 bases, there was a span of 18 bases. This CDR3 reads CASSQVAGSQNEQFF. As DNA, the CDR3 is TGTGCCAGCAGCCAGGTGGCGGGGAGTCAAAATGAGCAGTTCTTC.

Only a few counts were recorded for this clonotype. The V and J genes are TRBV6-1 and TRBJ2-7, with a tentative D call TRBD1 (5 bases). Trimming cost V 5 bases and J 3 bases, with 14 bases left between them. Germline V gene data show CDR1 as MNHNS and CDR2 as SASEGT. The CDR3 is 14 residues long. The CDR3 coding sequence is TGTGCCAGCAGTAGCCTGACAGTGTACTACGAGCAGTACTTC. Translated: CASSSLTVYYEQYF.

The sample holds a few counts of this clonotype. This rearrangement joins TRBV27 to TRBJ1-5; 8 positions match TRBD1. This CDR3 comprises 15 residues. V was pared by 5 bases and J by 7 bases, with 10 bases of the junction left unmatched. Germline CDR1 and CDR2: MNHEY and SMNVEV (reference sequence). The chain's CDR3 is CASSMTGTGLQPQHF. As DNA, the CDR3 is TGTGCCAGCAGTATGACCGGGACAGGTCTCCAGCCCCAGCATTTT.

The CDR3 DNA reads TGTGCCAGCTCACCAGTGGCGGAGCCCACAGATACGCAGTATTTT. This encodes CASSPVAEPTDTQYF. J is TRBJ2-3 and V is TRBV18; the D is unclear. The germline gives CDR1 KGHSH, CDR2 LQKENI. The CDR3 sequence is 15 residues long. Trimming shortened V by 2 bases and J by 2 bases, and 11 bases separated the two germline ends. Drawing the rest from reference TRBV18 and TRBJ2-3, the complete variable domain is NAGVMQNPRHLVRRRGQEARLRCSPMKGHSHVYWYRQLPEEGLKFMVYLQKENIIDESGMPKERFSAEFPKEGPSILRIQQVVRGDSAAYFCASSPVAEPTDTQYFGPGTRLTVL.

This CDR3 reads CASSSPARSYEQYF. CDR3 nucleotide sequence: TGTGCCAGCAGTTCCCCCGCCAGGTCCTACGAGCAGTACTTC. The genes are TRBV28 and TRBJ2-7; D not resolved. The CDR3 is 14 amino acids. Trimming took 4 bases from V and 1 from J, leaving 11 bases between them. The germline CDR1 and CDR2 sequences are MDHEN and SYDVKM.

J is TRBJ2-2 and V is TRBV5-1, with D possibly called TRBD1 or TRBD2 (5 bases each). The V end lost 1 base, the J end lost 12 bases, and 28 bases lay between the germline ends. The germline V gene encodes CDR1 SGHRS and CDR2 YFSETQ. The CDR3 extends over 18 amino acids. The CDR3 DNA sequence: TGCGCCAGCAGCTTGTCATCCTACCTCGGGACGGCCACTGAGAAGCTGTTTTTT. Its translation: CASSLSSYLGTATEKLFF.

V and J are TRBV24-1 and TRBJ2-1; a possible D gene is TRBD2 (5 bases). V gave up 3 bases and J gave up 5 bases, with 16 bases separating them. The CDR3 sequence is 16 residues long. CDR1 and CDR2 from the germline V gene are KGHDR and SFDVKD. The CDR3: CATSDRSATNDNEQFF. The CDR3 nucleotides read TGTGCCACCAGTGATCGTAGCGCAACTAATGACAATGAGCAGTTCTTC.

This clonotype was detected a few times. V gene TRBV11-1 combines with J gene TRBJ2-1; TRBD2 agrees at 12 bases. This CDR3 contains 14 residues. Germline CDR1 reads SGHAT; CDR2 reads FQDESV (reference sequence). The junction had 4 bases not matched to a gene; V was cut back by 6 bases and J by 7 bases. The CDR3 reads CASSLTSGRNEQFF. The CDR3 DNA is TGTGCCAGCAGTCTCACTAGCGGGAGGAATGAGCAGTTCTTC.

This clonotype was seen a few times. The chain recombines TRBV6-5 with TRBJ1-6; D might be TRBD1 (5 bases). CDR3 length: 15 amino acids. The germline V gene encodes CDR1 MNHEY and CDR2 SVGAGI. Trimming pared 6 bases from V and 6 bases from J, leaving 15 bases between. The chain's CDR3 is CASRRGAGINSPLHF. For the CDR3, the DNA is TGTGCCAGCAGACGTGGGGCAGGTATTAATTCACCCCTCCACTTT.

This clonotype was seen more than once but under ten times. CDR3 sequence reads: CSARGLGNEQFF. The CDR3 nucleotides read TGCAGTGCTAGAGGATTGGGCAATGAGCAGTTCTTC. The chain links TRBV20-1 to TRBJ2-1; D not resolved. The V gene lost 1 base and the J gene lost 6 bases, with 7 bases spanning the gap. CDR3 length: 12 amino acids. Germline loops: CDR1 DFQATT, CDR2 SNEGSKA (reference sequence).

The chain recombines TRBV29-1 with TRBJ2-3, with D perhaps TRBD2 (6 bases). This CDR3 comprises 15 residues. Germline V lookup: CDR1 SQVTM, CDR2 ANQGSEA. V was trimmed by 4 bases and J by 6 bases, leaving 20 bases between them. This CDR3 reads CSVVARLEEGDTQYF. Here the CDR3 DNA reads TGCAGCGTTGTGGCTCGACTAGAAGAGGGGGATACGCAGTATTTT.

This clonotype was found a few times. CDR3 sequence reads: CASRLTGGGNQPQHF. CDR3 coding DNA: TGTGCCAGTAGGCTGACAGGGGGCGGCAATCAGCCCCAGCATTTT. The gene calls are TRBV19 and TRBJ1-5, with 10 positions matching TRBD1. CDR3 size: 15 residues. V lost 6 bases to trimming and J lost 2 bases; unmatched junction nucleotides: 4. The germline V gene encodes CDR1 LNHDA and CDR2 SQIVND (reference sequence).

V and J are TRBV2 and TRBJ1-1, with 7 bases fitting TRBD1. Germline CDR1 is SNHLY and CDR2 is FYNNEI. V lost 6 bases, J lost 1 base, and 8 bases stayed unmatched. The CDR3 is 15 residues long. CDR3 nucleotide sequence: TGTGCCAGCAGGGATAACAGGGGATGGAACACTGAAGCTTTCTTT. As protein: CASRDNRGWNTEAFF.

The chain is built from TRBV19 and TRBJ1-1; D gene unclear. Trimming took 6 bases from V and 2 from J, leaving 10 bases between them. This CDR3 is built from 13 residues. Germline CDR1 reads LNHDA; CDR2 reads SQIVND (reference sequence). The CDR3 DNA reads as TGTGCCAGTAGGGCACGGGTAAACACTGAAGCTTTCTTT. As protein: CASRARVNTEAFF.

The V call is TRBV20-1, the J call TRBJ2-1; D is unclear. This CDR3 spans 13 amino acids. The V gene lost 6 bases and the J gene lost 6 bases, with 15 bases spanning the gap. CDR1 DFQATT and CDR2 SNEGSKA come from the germline V gene (reference sequence). The CDR3 sequence is CSAWARAGNEQFF. The CDR3 nucleotides are TGCAGTGCCTGGGCCCGGGCAGGCAATGAGCAGTTCTTC.

The V and J genes are TRBV6-2 or TRBV6-3 and TRBJ1-4, with TRBD1 matching over 8 bases. CDR1 MNHEY and CDR2 SVGEGT come from the germline V gene. The CDR3 spans 13 residues. V lost 10 bases, J lost 3 bases, and 4 bases stayed unmatched. The CDR3 region has the DNA TGTGCCACCGCACAGGGGGCTAATGAAAAACTGTTTTTT. Encoded protein: CATAQGANEKLFF.

This clonotype was counted only a few times. V usage is TRBV7-2 and J usage is TRBJ2-2; possibly TRBD2 for D (6 bases). CDR1 and CDR2 (germline): SGHTA, FQGNSA. V lost 1 base and J lost 4, with 13 bases in between. CDR3 length: 16 residues. CDR3 DNA: TGTGCCAGCAGCTTAGTATCCCGAGCGGGCACCGGGGAGCTGTTTTTT. Translation gives CASSLVSRAGTGELFF.

This clonotype turned up a few times. The chain is built from TRBV12-3 or TRBV12-4 and TRBJ2-2, with D possibly TRBD2 on 5 matching bases. CDR3 length equals 15 residues. Trimming shortened V by 1 base and J by 2 bases, and 8 bases separated the two germline ends. The CDR3 sequence is CASSLVDFNTGELFF. CDR3 bases: TGTGCCAGCAGTTTAGTGGACTTTAACACCGGGGAGCTGTTTTTT.

This clonotype has more than one count but fewer than ten. This chain connects TRBV10-3 to TRBJ2-1; no clear D gene. The CDR3 contains 12 residues. Between the trimmed V and J ends, which lost 6 bases and 4 bases, there was a span of 7 bases. From germline, CDR1 is ENHRY and CDR2 SYGVKD. This CDR3 reads CAIRQDYNEQFF. The CDR3 coding sequence is TGTGCCATCAGGCAGGATTACAATGAGCAGTTCTTC.

Worth noting for this clonotype: This may stem from a read error, because a much larger clone lies one nucleotide away. The V call is TRBV10-3, the J call TRBJ1-4; D not certain. This CDR3 is 18 amino acids long. Germline V gives CDR1 ENHRY, CDR2 SYGVKD. This CDR3 reads CTISESVGTDATNEKLFF. CDR3 in DNA: TGTACCATCAGTGAGTCTGTCGGAACAGATGCAACTAATGAAAAACTGTTTTTT.

The rearrangement joins TRBV11-2 to TRBJ1-2, with D tentatively TRBD1 (6 bases). The V end was cut by 2 bases, the J end by 5 bases, with 15 bases between. Germline V CDR1 and CDR2: SGHAT, FQNNGV. The CDR3 loop spans 15 amino acids. In DNA, the CDR3 is TGTGCCAGCAGCTTACAGGGGACTGGGGGATATGGCTACACCTTC. Translated, it gives CASSLQGTGGYGYTF.

This clonotype was counted only a few times. This chain connects TRBV7-2 to TRBJ1-5, with 9 bases matching TRBD1. V trimming: 1 base; J trimming: 5 bases; junction bases outside the gene matches: 9. The CDR3 runs 17 residues. CDR1 is SGHTA, CDR2 FQGNSA, per germline. CDR3 sequence: CASSLGGGQGVYQPQHF. CDR3 DNA sequence: TGTGCCAGCAGCTTAGGTGGGGGACAGGGAGTCTATCAGCCCCAGCATTTT.

The J gene is TRBJ2-1, the V gene TRBV4-2; 8 nucleotides align to TRBD2. The CDR3 has 18 amino acids. Germline V gene lookup returns CDR1 LGHNA and CDR2 YNFKEQ. Germline trimming cut 3 bases from V and 0 bases from J; bases unmatched to any gene: 10. The CDR3 reads CASSHPGGARNSYNEQFF. The CDR3 DNA follows: TGTGCCAGCAGCCACCCGGGGGGGGCCCGAAACTCCTACAATGAGCAGTTCTTC.

As for this clonotype: At one of its ends the junction is not consistent with the germline gene, which may arise from a read error. This chain joins TRBV27 and TRBJ2-1; D is uncertain. Germline V CDR1 and CDR2: MNHEY, SMNVEV (reference sequence). The CDR3 totals 11 residues. CDR3 sequence (DNA): TGTGCCAGCAGTTCCTTCAATGAGCAGTTCTTC. Translating it yields CASSSFNEQFF.

Note on this clonotype: A much larger clone lies one base from this, so it may be a read error. The chain uses TRBV7-2 and TRBJ2-2; possibly TRBD2 for D (5 bases). Germline loops: CDR1 SGHTA, CDR2 FQGNSA. The CDR3 is made up of 13 amino acids. Written as DNA, the CDR3 is TGTGCCAGCAGTCGTCAGACGCCCGGGGAGCTGTGTTTT. Amino acid sequence: CASSRQTPGELCF.

The chain joins TRBV20-1 to TRBJ1-1; D not certain. V lost 1 base, J lost 3 bases, and 9 bases lay in between. This CDR3 has 13 residues. The V gene's germline CDR1 is DFQATT and CDR2 SNEGSKA (reference sequence). The CDR3, as DNA: TGCAGTGCTAGAGGCGATGTTGACACTGAAGCTTTCTTT. This translates into CSARGDVDTEAFF.

The chain employs TRBV28 and TRBJ1-1; D remains unclear. The CDR3 has 11 residues. Germline CDR1 is MDHEN and CDR2 is SYDVKM. Deletions cut 3 bases from V and 6 bases from J, with 5 bases between. CDR3 protein: CASSFRSEAFF. The CDR3 coding sequence is TGTGCCAGCAGTTTTCGCTCTGAAGCTTTCTTT.